This T cell receptor (beta chain) was captured by sequencing in a study of shared clonotypes between healthy human individuals. Between the trimmed V and J ends, which lost 1 base and 4 bases, there was a span of 9 bases. The germline V gene encodes CDR1 SEHNR and CDR2 FQNEAQ (reference sequence). CDR3 length: 14 residues. Points on this clone: Its antigen is unidentified.

Whole-study results and caveats: Compared with memory subsets, naive subsets generally had larger estimated richness.

The protocol was immunoSEQ multiplex PCR, while the TCRdb copy is restricted to in-frame clones and leaves out a portion. In the table there are over a million clones, roughly 74% of which are singletons. The V call is TRBV7-9, the J call TRBJ2-3; unclear D gene. The TCR comes from a man aged 18-30 years in good health. Some clones in this sample may be carry-over from other donors' samples. Sequenced input: memory CD4+ T cells from PBMCs. Subset of the sample: CD45RA-negative fraction. CDR3 in amino acids: CASSLGFGADTQYF. The CDR3 nucleotides read TGTGCCAGCAGCTTAGGGTTTGGGGCAGATACGCAGTATTTT. Full variable domain (outside the CDR3, taken from reference TRBV7-9 and TRBJ2-3): DTGVSQNPRHKITKRGQNVTFRCDPISEHNRLYWYRQTLGQGPEFLTYFQNEAQLEKSRLLSDRFSAERPKGSFSTLEIQRTEQGDSAMYLCASSLGFGADTQYFGPGTRLTVL.